This TCR beta chain was identified in a study of identifying expanded T cells in peripheral blood. Whole-study results and caveats: Variance in clone template counts between approximately two-week samples significantly increased with total template count across all healthy donors.

About this clone itself: The antigen is unknown.

The germline gives CDR1 MNHEY, CDR2 SVGAGI. CDR3 size: 15 residues. After removal of 5 bases from V and 3 bases from J, the junction contained 7 bases not matched to a gene. During the collection period, no donor immune events like infections were recorded. Here immunoSEQ multiplex PCR was the method, and the copy in TCRdb shows in-frame clones only, minus some. The table has some 99,000 clones, around 89% seen once; the top ten hold around 8.2%. The sample consisted of blood. V gene TRBV6-5 combines with J gene TRBJ1-5; 7 bases are shared with TRBD1. This TCR derives from a person aged 18 to 75 in good health. CDR3 bases: TGTGCCAGCAGTCACCGGGACAGACACAATCAGCCCCAGCATTTT. Its protein product is CASSHRDRHNQPQHF.